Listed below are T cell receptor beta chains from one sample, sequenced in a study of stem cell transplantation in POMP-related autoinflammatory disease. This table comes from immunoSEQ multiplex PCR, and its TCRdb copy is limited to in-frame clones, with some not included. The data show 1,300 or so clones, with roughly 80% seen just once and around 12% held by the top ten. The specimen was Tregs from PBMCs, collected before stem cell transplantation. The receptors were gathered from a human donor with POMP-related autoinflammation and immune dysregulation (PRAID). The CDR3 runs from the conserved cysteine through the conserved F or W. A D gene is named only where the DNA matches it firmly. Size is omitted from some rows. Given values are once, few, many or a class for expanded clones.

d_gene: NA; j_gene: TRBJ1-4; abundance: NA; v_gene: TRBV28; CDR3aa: CASSYTTRGNEKLFF; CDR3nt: TGTGCCAGCAGTTACACAACCCGGGGTAATGAAAAACTGTTTTTT
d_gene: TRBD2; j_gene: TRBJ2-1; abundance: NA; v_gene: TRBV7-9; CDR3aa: CASTRAGYNEQFF; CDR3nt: TGTGCCAGCACACGAGCGGGATACAATGAGCAGTTCTTC
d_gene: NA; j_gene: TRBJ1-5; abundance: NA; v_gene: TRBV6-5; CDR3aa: CASSYQGANQPQHF; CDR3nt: TGTGCCAGCAGTTACCAGGGAGCAAATCAGCCCCAGCATTTT
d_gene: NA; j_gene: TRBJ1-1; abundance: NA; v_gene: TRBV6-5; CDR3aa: CASSYARGNSEAFF; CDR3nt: TGTGCCAGCAGTTACGCCAGGGGCAACAGTGAAGCTTTCTTT
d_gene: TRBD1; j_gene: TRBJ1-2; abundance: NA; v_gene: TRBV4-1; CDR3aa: CASSRPTGEYGYTF; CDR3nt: TGCGCCAGCAGCCGTCCGACAGGGGAATATGGCTACACCTTC
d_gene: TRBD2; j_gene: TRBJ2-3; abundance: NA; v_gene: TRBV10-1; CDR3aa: CASSESRLAGGPGTDTQYF; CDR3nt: TGCGCCAGCAGTGAGAGTCGTCTAGCGGGAGGGCCCGGGACAGATACGCAGTATTTT
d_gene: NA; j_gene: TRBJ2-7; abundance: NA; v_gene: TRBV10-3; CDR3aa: CAISESSPSYEQYF; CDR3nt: TGTGCCATCAGTGAGTCCAGCCCTTCCTACGAGCAGTACTTC
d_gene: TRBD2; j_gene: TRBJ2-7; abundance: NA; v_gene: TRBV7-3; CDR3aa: CASSPLAGETYEQYF; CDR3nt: TGTGCCAGCAGCCCGCTAGCGGGAGAAACCTACGAGCAGTACTTC
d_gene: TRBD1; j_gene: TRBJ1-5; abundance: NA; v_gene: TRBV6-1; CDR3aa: CASIGQVVEPQHF; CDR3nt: TGTGCCAGCATCGGACAGGTTGTTGAGCCCCAGCATTTT
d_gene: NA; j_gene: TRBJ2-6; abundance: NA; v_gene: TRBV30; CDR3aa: CAWSVGRGNGANVLTF; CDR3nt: TGTGCCTGGAGTGTAGGAAGGGGTAATGGGGCCAACGTCCTGACTTTC
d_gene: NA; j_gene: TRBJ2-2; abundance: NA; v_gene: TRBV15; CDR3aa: CATSREGTGNTGELFF; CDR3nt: TGTGCCACCAGCAGAGAGGGTACGGGGAACACCGGGGAGCTGTTTTTT
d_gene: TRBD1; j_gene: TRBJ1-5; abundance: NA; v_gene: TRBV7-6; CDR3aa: CASSLAPDRGSGNQPQHF; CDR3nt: TGTGCCAGCAGCTTAGCCCCCGACAGGGGATCGGGCAATCAGCCCCAGCATTTT
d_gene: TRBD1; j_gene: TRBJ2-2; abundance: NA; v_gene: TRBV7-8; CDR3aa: CASSGGQYTGELFF; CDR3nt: TGTGCCAGCAGCGGGGGACAGTACACCGGGGAGCTGTTTTTT
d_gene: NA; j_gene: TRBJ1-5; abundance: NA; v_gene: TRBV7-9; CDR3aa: CASSLSAGNQPQHF; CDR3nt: TGTGCCAGCAGCTTAAGCGCGGGAAATCAGCCCCAGCATTTT
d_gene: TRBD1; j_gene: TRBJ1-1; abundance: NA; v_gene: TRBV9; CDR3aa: CASSVGTGWNTEAFF; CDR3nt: TGTGCCAGCAGCGTGGGGACAGGGTGGAACACTGAAGCTTTCTTT
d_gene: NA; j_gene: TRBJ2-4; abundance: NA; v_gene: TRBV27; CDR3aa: CASSGRAKGSNIQYF; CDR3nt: TGTGCCAGCAGTGGCCGGGCCAAAGGGTCGAACATTCAGTACTTC
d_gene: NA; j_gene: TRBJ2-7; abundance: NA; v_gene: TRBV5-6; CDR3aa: CASSFHYEQYF; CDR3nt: TGTGCCAGCAGCTTCCACTACGAGCAGTACTTC
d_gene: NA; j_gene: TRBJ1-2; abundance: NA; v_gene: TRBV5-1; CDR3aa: CASSAEGLVYGYTF; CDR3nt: TGCGCCAGCAGTGCGGAAGGTCTGGTCTATGGCTACACCTTC
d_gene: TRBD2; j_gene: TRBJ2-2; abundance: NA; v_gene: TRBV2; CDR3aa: CASSETLAGANTGELFF; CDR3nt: TGTGCCAGCAGTGAAACGCTAGCGGGGGCGAACACCGGGGAGCTGTTTTTT
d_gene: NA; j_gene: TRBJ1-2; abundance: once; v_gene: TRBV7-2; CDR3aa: CASSLSPSSGRADGYTF; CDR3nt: TGTGCCAGCAGCTTATCCCCTTCTTCTGGCAGGGCCGACGGCTACACCTTC
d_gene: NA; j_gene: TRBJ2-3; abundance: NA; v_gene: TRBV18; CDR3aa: CASSTSSTDTQYF; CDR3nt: TGTGCCAGCTCAACCTCTAGCACAGATACGCAGTATTTT
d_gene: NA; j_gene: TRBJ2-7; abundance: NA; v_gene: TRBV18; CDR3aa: CASSRESRGHEQYF; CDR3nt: TGTGCCAGCTCCCGCGAGAGCAGGGGTCACGAGCAGTACTTC
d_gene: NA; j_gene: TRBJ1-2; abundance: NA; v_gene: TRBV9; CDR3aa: CASSVSRGHYGYTF; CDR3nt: TGTGCCAGCAGCGTAAGCAGGGGCCACTATGGCTACACCTTC
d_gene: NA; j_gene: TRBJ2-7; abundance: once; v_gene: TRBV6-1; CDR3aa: CASTPQGNEQYF; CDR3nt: TGTGCCAGCACCCCTCAGGGTAACGAGCAGTACTTC
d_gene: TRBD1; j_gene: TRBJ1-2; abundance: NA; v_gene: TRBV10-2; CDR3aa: CASTGQGWGYTF; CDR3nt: TGCGCCAGTACGGGACAGGGGTGGGGCTACACCTTC
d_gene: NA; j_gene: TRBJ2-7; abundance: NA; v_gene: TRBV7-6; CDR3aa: CASSLGGREYF; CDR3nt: TGTGCCAGCAGCTTAGGGGGGCGCGAGTACTTC
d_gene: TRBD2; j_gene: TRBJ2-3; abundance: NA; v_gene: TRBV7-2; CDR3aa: CASSPRGRGGPSTDTQYF; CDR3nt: TGTGCCAGCAGCCCCCGGGGTCGCGGGGGGCCTAGTACAGATACGCAGTATTTT
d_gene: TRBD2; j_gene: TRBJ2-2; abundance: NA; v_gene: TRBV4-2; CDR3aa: CASSQESRLAGANTGELFF; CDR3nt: TGTGCCAGCAGCCAAGAGAGTCGGCTAGCGGGGGCGAACACCGGGGAGCTGTTTTTT
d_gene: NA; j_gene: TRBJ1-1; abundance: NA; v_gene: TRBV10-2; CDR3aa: CASSRVGTEAFF; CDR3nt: TGCGCCAGCAGCAGGGTGGGCACTGAAGCTTTCTTT
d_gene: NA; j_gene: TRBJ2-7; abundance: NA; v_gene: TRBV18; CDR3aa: CASSSVKKSYEQYF; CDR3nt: TGTGCCAGCTCCTCGGTAAAGAAAAGCTACGAGCAGTACTTC
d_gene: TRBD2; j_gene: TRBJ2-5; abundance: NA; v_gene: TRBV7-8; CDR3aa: CASSSRTRRVETQYF; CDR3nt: TGTGCCAGCAGCTCAAGGACTAGGAGGGTGGAGACCCAGTACTTC
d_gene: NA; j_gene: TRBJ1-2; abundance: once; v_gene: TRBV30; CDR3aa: CAWSVNRVYGYTF; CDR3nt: TGTGCCTGGAGTGTAAACAGGGTCTATGGCTACACCTTC
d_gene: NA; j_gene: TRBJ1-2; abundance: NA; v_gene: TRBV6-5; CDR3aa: CASSYGWDGANYGYTF; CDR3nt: TGTGCCAGCAGTTACGGTTGGGACGGAGCTAACTATGGCTACACCTTC
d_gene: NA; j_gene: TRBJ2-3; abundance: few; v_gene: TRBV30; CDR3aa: CAWSTRGTDTQYF; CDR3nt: TGTGCCTGGAGCACCAGGGGTACAGATACGCAGTATTTT
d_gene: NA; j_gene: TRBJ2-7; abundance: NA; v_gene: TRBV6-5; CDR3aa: CASRTSYEQYF; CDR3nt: TGTGCCAGCAGAACGTCCTACGAGCAGTACTTC
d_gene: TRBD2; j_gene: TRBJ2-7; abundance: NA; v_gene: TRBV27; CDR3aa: CASSFAGAAQYF; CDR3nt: TGTGCCAGCAGTTTCGCGGGAGCCGCGCAGTACTTC
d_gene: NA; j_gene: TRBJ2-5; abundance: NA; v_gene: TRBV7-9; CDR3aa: CASSLVQGFGAETQYF; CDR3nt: TGTGCCAGCAGCTTAGTACAGGGTTTCGGGGCAGAGACCCAGTACTTC
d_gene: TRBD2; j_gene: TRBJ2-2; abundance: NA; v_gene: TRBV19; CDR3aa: CASSRGLAVNTGELFF; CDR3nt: TGTGCCAGTAGCAGGGGACTAGCGGTCAACACCGGGGAGCTGTTTTTT
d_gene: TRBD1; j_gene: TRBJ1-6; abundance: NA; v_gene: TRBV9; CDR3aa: CASSTDRDYNSPLHF; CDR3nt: TGTGCCAGCAGCACCGACAGGGACTATAATTCACCCCTCCACTTT
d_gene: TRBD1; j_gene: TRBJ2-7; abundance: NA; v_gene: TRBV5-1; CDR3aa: CASSFKPGQGGEQYF; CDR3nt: TGCGCCAGCAGCTTCAAACCGGGACAGGGAGGCGAGCAGTACTTC
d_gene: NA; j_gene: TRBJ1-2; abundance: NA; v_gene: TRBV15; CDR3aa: CATSVKGSGKTYGYTF; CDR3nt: TGTGCCACCAGCGTGAAAGGAAGTGGAAAGACCTATGGCTACACCTTC
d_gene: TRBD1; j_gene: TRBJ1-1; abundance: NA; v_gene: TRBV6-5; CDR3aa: CASSLRQGEAFF; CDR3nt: TGTGCCAGCAGTTTACGACAGGGTGAAGCTTTCTTT
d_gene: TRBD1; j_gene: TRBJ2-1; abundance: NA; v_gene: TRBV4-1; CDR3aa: CASSQAPGQAIFNEQFF; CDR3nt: TGCGCCAGCAGCCAAGCCCCGGGACAGGCTATCTTCAATGAGCAGTTCTTC
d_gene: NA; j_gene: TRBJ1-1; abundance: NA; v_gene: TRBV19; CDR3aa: CASSIHFVVGEAFF; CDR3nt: TGTGCCAGTAGTATACATTTCGTGGTAGGAGAAGCTTTCTTT
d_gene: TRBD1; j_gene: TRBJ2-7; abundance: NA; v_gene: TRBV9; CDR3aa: CASSVGQGTYEQYF; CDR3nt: TGTGCCAGCAGCGTGGGACAGGGGACCTACGAGCAGTACTTC
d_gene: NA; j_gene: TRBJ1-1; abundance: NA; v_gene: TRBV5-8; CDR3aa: CASSWEIGQHNTEAFF; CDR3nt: TGTGCCAGCAGCTGGGAGATTGGACAGCATAACACTGAAGCTTTCTTT
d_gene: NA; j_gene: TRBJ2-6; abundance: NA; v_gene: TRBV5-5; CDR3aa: CASSLGSSGANVLTF; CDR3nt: TGTGCCAGCAGCCTCGGGTCCTCTGGGGCCAACGTCCTGACTTTC
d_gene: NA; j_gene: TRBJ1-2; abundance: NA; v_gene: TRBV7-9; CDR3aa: CATNPVWGYTF; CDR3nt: TGTGCCACCAACCCCGTTTGGGGCTACACCTTC
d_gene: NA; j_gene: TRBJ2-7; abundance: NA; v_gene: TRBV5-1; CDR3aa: CASSLASVPYEQYF; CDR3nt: TGCGCCAGCAGCTTGGCCAGCGTCCCCTACGAGCAGTACTTC
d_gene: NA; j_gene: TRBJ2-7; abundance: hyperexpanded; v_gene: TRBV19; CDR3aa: CASNPPIGGESYEQYF; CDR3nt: TGTGCCAGTAACCCCCCTATAGGGGGAGAATCCTACGAGCAGTACTTC
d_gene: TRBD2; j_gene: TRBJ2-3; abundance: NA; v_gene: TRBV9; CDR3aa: CASSVVPAGGRDTQYF; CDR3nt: TGTGCCAGCAGCGTAGTGCCAGCGGGGGGCAGGGATACGCAGTATTTT
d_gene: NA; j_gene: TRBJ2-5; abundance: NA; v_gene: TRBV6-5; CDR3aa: CASSPRGTQETQYF; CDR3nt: TGTGCCAGCAGCCCCCGGGGGACCCAAGAGACCCAGTACTTC
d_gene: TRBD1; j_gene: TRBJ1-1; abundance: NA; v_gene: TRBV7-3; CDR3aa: CASSLGPRGPAFF; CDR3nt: TGTGCCAGCAGTCTGGGCCCCAGGGGGCCCGCTTTCTTT